A single sample gave rise to the 5 T cell receptor beta chains below, sequenced in a study of OX40 agonist ivuxolimab in advanced cancers. Preparation of the library involved the immunoSEQ multiplex PCR assay. The source is immuneACCESS, and TCRdb retained only in-frame sequences with V and J called. Part of the clones is not carried over; for the studies checked, unresolved V genes explain less than half of this, and the remainder is unexplained. This sample lists some 84,000 clones; roughly nine tenths were detected once. The top ten clonotypes cover about 0.2% of the sample. Material: CD4+ or CD8+ T cells sorted from blood, obtained in a trial of the OX40 agonist ivuxolimab. These receptors were collected from an adult with an advanced solid tumor such as melanoma, head and neck, liver or kidney cancer.

V is TRBV30 and J is TRBJ2-3; TRBD1 might be the D (5 bases). The CDR3 has 17 amino acids. Germline V CDR1 and CDR2: GTSNPN, SVGIG (reference sequence). V was clipped by 1 base and J by 10 bases, with 27 bases between them. The CDR3 DNA reads TGTGCCTGGAGTGAGTGGGTAGGGGCGACCAAGGATCGTGCGCAGTATTTT. It yields the protein CAWSEWVGATKDRAQYF. Based on the CDR3 plus reference TRBV30 and TRBJ2-3, the full variable domain is SQTIHQWPATLVQPVGSPLSLECTVEGTSNPNLYWYRQAAGRGLQLLFYSVGIGQISSEVPQNLSASRPQDRQFILSSKKLLLSDSGFYLCAWSEWVGATKDRAQYFGPGTRLTVL.

V usage is TRBV27 and J usage is TRBJ2-1, with 9 bases that match TRBD2. Trimming removed 5 bases from V and 2 bases from J; junction bases left unmatched: 7. Per the germline V gene, CDR1 is MNHEY and CDR2 is SMNVEV (reference sequence). The CDR3 covers 16 residues. The CDR3, as DNA: TGTGCCAGCAGTCCTATAGCGGGAGCTCCCTACAATGAGCAGTTCTTC. The encoded protein is CASSPIAGAPYNEQFF.

This clone was observed a handful of times. This rearrangement joins TRBV5-1 to TRBJ2-3; possible D gene TRBD2, 6 bases. V shed 0 bases and J shed 1 base, with 21 bases lying between them. The CDR3 length is 19 residues. The germline gives CDR1 SGHRS, CDR2 YFSETQ. CDR3 loop: CASSLDGGTPIRRTDTQYF. The CDR3 bases are TGCGCCAGCAGCTTGGACGGGGGTACGCCAATTCGCCGCACAGATACGCAGTATTTT.

The J gene is TRBJ2-6, the V gene TRBV4-2; D ambiguous. The germline gives CDR1 LGHNA, CDR2 YNFKEQ. The CDR3 consists of 16 residues. Trimming cost V 0 bases and J 0 bases, with 6 bases left between them. CDR3 in DNA: TGTGCCAGCAGCCAAGATTTTAACTCTGGGGCCAACGTCCTGACTTTC. Amino acid sequence: CASSQDFNSGANVLTF.

Here the CDR3 reads CASSYDREPTYEQYV. The CDR3 DNA follows: TGTGCCAGCAGCTATGACCGGGAACCGACCTACGAGCAGTACGTC. This chain links TRBV11-3 with TRBJ2-7, with D perhaps matching TRBD2 (5 bases). V shed 4 bases and J shed 2 bases, with 15 bases lying between them. The CDR3 is 15 amino acids. The V gene's germline CDR1 is SGHNT and CDR2 YENEEA.